This T cell receptor (beta chain) was sequenced during a study of shared clonotypes between healthy human individuals. CD45RO-negative, CCR7-positively selected cells formed the naive CD8 fraction, excluding terminally differentiated effector memory CD45RA+ cells. This table comes from immunoSEQ multiplex PCR, and its TCRdb copy is limited to in-frame clones, with some not included. There are 2 million or so clones in the sample; about 95% occur only once, and about 1.1% lies in the top ten. The CDR3 extends over 13 amino acids. Germline CDR1 is ENHRY and CDR2 is SYGVKD. Trimming took 6 bases from V and 8 from J; bases not matched to a gene: 4.

V is TRBV10-3 and J is TRBJ2-1; 10 bases are a match to TRBD2. This sequence was found in a man aged 18 to 30 in good health. Sequenced: naive CD8+ T cells sorted from blood. As DNA, the CDR3 is TGTGCCATCAGGCAGCGGGAGGGATATGAGCAGTTCTTC. Its translation is CAIRQREGYEQFF.